These T cell receptor beta chains were read from a single sample in a study of post-analysis software for immune sequencing data. Via MiXCR, TCRdb re-called the PCR reads, giving one row per CDR3 protein. The sample has over 700,000 distinct CDR3 sequences, 30% seen once; the top ten hold approximately 0.6%. The sequenced material came from blood. The source is a girl aged 5-17 years with multiple sclerosis. The CDR3 runs from the conserved cysteine through the conserved F or W. The order of the fields is D gene, clone size, V gene, J gene, CDR3 DNA, CDR3 protein. A D gene is named only where the DNA matches it firmly. Size is omitted from some rows. Given values are once, few, many or a class for expanded clones.

NA	once	TRBV12-3/TRBV12-4	TRBJ1-6	TGTGCCAGCAGTTTCGCGGCAGCTTATTCACCCCTCCACTTT	CASSFAAAYSPLHF
NA	few	TRBV7-9	TRBJ2-7	TGTGCCAGCAGTTCCCGCTTATCGACCGGGGGAAGGGGCGAGCAGTACTTC	CASSSRLSTGGRGEQYF
TRBD1	few	TRBV10-3	TRBJ2-5	TGTGCCATCAGGCCGGGACAGGGGGGAGAGACCCAGTACTTC	CAIRPGQGGETQYF
NA	few	TRBV5-4	TRBJ1-6	TGCGCCAGCAGCTTGGACGGTAACTCACCCCTCCACTTT	CASSLDGNSPLHF
TRBD1	many	TRBV29-1	TRBJ2-5	TGCAGCGTAATTGAAACAGGGGCCCAAGAGACCCAGTACTTC	CSVIETGAQETQYF
NA	few	TRBV20-1	TRBJ2-7	TGCAGTGCTATCAGAAGGGACCACTCCTACGAGCAGTACTTC	CSAIRRDHSYEQYF
TRBD2	few	TRBV7-2	TRBJ2-4	TGTGCCAGCAGCTTAGGCGGGAGAGCCAAAAACATTCAGTACTTC	CASSLGGRAKNIQYF
NA	few	TRBV5-1	TRBJ2-1	TGCGCCAGCAGCTTTCAGGGGTTCGAGCAGTTCTTC	CASSFQGFEQFF
NA	NA	TRBV7-9	TRBJ2-7	TGTGCCAGCAGCTCCACTCACTACGAGCAGTACTTC	CASSSTHYEQYF
NA	many	TRBV6-5	TRBJ2-5	TGTGCCAGCAGTTACGGGGACTTGCCCCAAGAGACCCAGTACTTC	CASSYGDLPQETQYF
TRBD1	NA	TRBV3-1	TRBJ1-6	TGTGCCAGCAGCCAGACAGGGAGTAATTCACCCCTCCACTTT	CASSQTGSNSPLHF
NA	few	TRBV29-1	TRBJ1-2	TGCAGCGTCCCGGACAGACTCTATGGCTACACCTTC	CSVPDRLYGYTF
TRBD2	many	TRBV9	TRBJ2-1	TGTGCCAGCAGCGCCTCGACTAGCGGGGTATCCTACAATGAGCAGTTCTTC	CASSASTSGVSYNEQFF
NA	few	TRBV7-9	TRBJ2-3	TGTGCCAGCAGCCCGGGAGTAGGCACAGATACGCAGTATTTT	CASSPGVGTDTQYF
NA	NA	TRBV12-3/TRBV12-4	TRBJ1-2	TGTGCCAGCAGTCCAAGCTTTTATGGCTACACCTTC	CASSPSFYGYTF
TRBD2	NA	TRBV6-5	TRBJ2-7	TGTGCCAGCGGAAATAGCGGGAGGGCCCACGAGCAGTACTTC	CASGNSGRAHEQYF
NA	NA	TRBV7-2	TRBJ1-2	TGTGCCAGTAGTGATACTGGGGGTCGGGTTAACTATGGCTACACCTTC	CASSDTGGRVNYGYTF
NA	few	TRBV3-1	TRBJ2-7	TGTGCCAGCAGCCACCCGGGGTCCTACGAGCAGTACTTC	CASSHPGSYEQYF
NA	NA	TRBV11-2	TRBJ2-7	TGTGCCAGCAGCGCGTTCTTGGGCCTTTCATTCTACGAGCAGTACTTC	CASSAFLGLSFYEQYF
NA	few	TRBV20-1	TRBJ2-4	TGCAGTGCTAGCCCAAGATGGGACAAGGACATTCAGTACTTC	CSASPRWDKDIQYF
TRBD1	few	TRBV14	TRBJ1-6	TGTGCCAGCAGCCCTTGGGACAGGGGACATTCACCCCTCCACTTT	CASSPWDRGHSPLHF
NA	NA	TRBV12-3/TRBV12-4	TRBJ1-5	TGTGCCAGCAGTGCCGGGACCGACCGGCCCCAGCATTTT	CASSAGTDRPQHF
NA	few	TRBV29-1	TRBJ2-7	TGCAGCGTCTCTCGGTACCCCCTGGGCGAGCAGTACTTC	CSVSRYPLGEQYF
TRBD2	once	TRBV18	TRBJ2-3	TGTGCCAGCTCACCACTAGCGGGAGAGGCCACAGATACGCAGTATTTT	CASSPLAGEATDTQYF
TRBD1	few	TRBV5-1	TRBJ1-6	TGCGCCAGCAGCTTTGGCCCGCTGACAGGGGGCGCGAGGTCACCCCTCCACTTT	CASSFGPLTGGARSPLHF
TRBD2	once	TRBV10-3	TRBJ2-1	TGTGCCATCAGTGCGACTAGCGGAATCCAAGAGACCCAGTTCTTC	CAISATSGIQETQFF
NA	NA	TRBV11-2	TRBJ1-1	TGTGCCAGCAGCTCCCGACATGTTAGTGGCTCTGAAGCTTTCTTT	CASSSRHVSGSEAFF
TRBD2	few	TRBV2	TRBJ2-5	TGTGCCAGCAGTGAAGAACGGGGAGGGTCTTTGGAGACCCAGTACTTC	CASSEERGGSLETQYF
NA	NA	TRBV5-5	TRBJ2-2	TGTGCCAGCAGCCATAGGCCCGGTCGGACCGGGGAGCTGTTTTTT	CASSHRPGRTGELFF
NA	NA	TRBV14	TRBJ1-1	TGTGCCAGCAGCCAAGCTCGGCAGGGCCGAACTGAAGCTTTCTTT	CASSQARQGRTEAFF
TRBD2	NA	TRBV6-2/TRBV6-3	TRBJ2-7	TGTGCCAGCAGTTACTCCGGGAGGGCCCTCTACGAGCAGTACTTC	CASSYSGRALYEQYF
NA	few	TRBV20-1	TRBJ2-3	TGCAGTGCTAGAGTAATCGGGATCTTCGGAACAGATACGCAGTATTTT	CSARVIGIFGTDTQYF
TRBD1	few	TRBV28	TRBJ2-1	TGTGCCAGCAGTTTCCCGACAGGGGGCTTGAATGAGCAGTTCTTC	CASSFPTGGLNEQFF
TRBD1	NA	TRBV5-1	TRBJ1-2	TGCGCCAGCAGCTTCGCCGGGACAGGGGGCGTAAGCTACACCTTC	CASSFAGTGGVSYTF
NA	NA	TRBV6-5	TRBJ1-1	TGTGCCAGCAGGCGAGGGAACACTGAAGCTTTCTTT	CASRRGNTEAFF
TRBD1	NA	TRBV20-1	TRBJ1-2	TGCAGTGCTCCGACAGGGGCCTATGGCTACACCTTC	CSAPTGAYGYTF
TRBD2	once	TRBV11-2	TRBJ2-7	TGTGCCAGCAGGCAGGGCGGCGGGAGCTTCGAGCAGTACTTC	CASRQGGGSFEQYF
TRBD2	NA	TRBV19	TRBJ2-7	TGTGCCAGTAGTACGGCCGGGTTCGGTGCGGGAGTCTACGAGCAGTACTTC	CASSTAGFGAGVYEQYF
NA	few	TRBV7-8	TRBJ1-1	TGTGCCAGCAGCCAACCCGGGGCCACTGAAGCTTTCTTT	CASSQPGATEAFF
NA	many	TRBV29-1	TRBJ2-1	TGCAGCGTTGGGCCAGGCTACAATGAGCAGTTCTTC	CSVGPGYNEQFF
TRBD2	NA	TRBV15	TRBJ2-7	TGTGCTACCAGCAGGGAGAGCGGGAGGTACAACGAGCCGTACTTC	CATSRESGRYNEPYF
NA	NA	TRBV20-1	TRBJ2-1	TGCAGTGCCCTGCCCGTGGACCTGAGGAATGAGCAGTTCTTC	CSALPVDLRNEQFF
NA	few	TRBV10-3	TRBJ2-1	TGTGCCACCCACCCGAGGGATACTGGGAATGAGCAGTTCTTC	CATHPRDTGNEQFF
NA	few	TRBV27	TRBJ2-5	TGTGCCAGCAGTTCCCCCCCGGGGGAGACCCAGTACTTC	CASSSPPGETQYF
NA	NA	TRBV5-1	TRBJ2-5	TGCGCCAGCAGCTTTGTGCCCCTCTATGCTCAAGAGACCCAGTACTTC	CASSFVPLYAQETQYF
TRBD1	few	TRBV20-1	TRBJ1-2	TGCAAGATTCCGGGACAGGGGGCGCGAGACTATGGCTACACCTTC	CKIPGQGARDYGYTF
NA	NA	TRBV6-6	TRBJ2-7	TGTGCCAGCCGGGGGCGGGACCGCTACGAGCAGTACTTC	CASRGRDRYEQYF